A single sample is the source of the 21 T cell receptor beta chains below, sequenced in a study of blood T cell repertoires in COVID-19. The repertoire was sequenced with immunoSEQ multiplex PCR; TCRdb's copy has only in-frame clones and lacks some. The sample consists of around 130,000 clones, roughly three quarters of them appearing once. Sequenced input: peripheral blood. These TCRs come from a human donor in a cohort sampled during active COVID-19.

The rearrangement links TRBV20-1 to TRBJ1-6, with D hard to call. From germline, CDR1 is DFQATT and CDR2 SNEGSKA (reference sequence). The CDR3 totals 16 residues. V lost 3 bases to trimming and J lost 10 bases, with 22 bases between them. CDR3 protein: CSASNFGRGFKSPLHF. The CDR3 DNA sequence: TGCAGTGCTAGTAACTTCGGTCGGGGTTTTAAATCACCCCTCCACTTT.

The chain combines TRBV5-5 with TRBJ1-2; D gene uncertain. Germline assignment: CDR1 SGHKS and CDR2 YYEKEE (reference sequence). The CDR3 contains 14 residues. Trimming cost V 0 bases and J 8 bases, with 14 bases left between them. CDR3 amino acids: CASSLESFARGYTF. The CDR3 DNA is TGTGCCAGCAGCTTGGAGTCGTTTGCGAGGGGCTACACCTTC.

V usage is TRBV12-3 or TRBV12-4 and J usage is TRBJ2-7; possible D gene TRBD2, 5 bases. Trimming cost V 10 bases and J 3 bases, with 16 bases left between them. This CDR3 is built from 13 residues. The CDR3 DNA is TGTGCCACCCAAGGGAGATCGGGCTACGAGCAGTACTTC. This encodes CATQGRSGYEQYF.

The CDR3 region has the DNA TGTGCCTGGAGTAAGGGACTAGCCGCCAATGAGCAGTTCTTC. It is translated as CAWSKGLAANEQFF. The genes are TRBV30 and TRBJ2-1; the match to TRBD2 covers 9 bases. V was clipped by 2 bases and J by 6 bases; unmatched bases: 5. Looked up from germline, CDR1 is GTSNPN and CDR2 is SVGIG (reference sequence). This CDR3 has 14 amino acids. The full variable domain, in which reference TRBV30 and TRBJ2-1 provide the parts outside the CDR3, is SQTIHQWPATLVQPVGSPLSLECTVEGTSNPNLYWYRQAAGRGLQLLFYSVGIGQISSEVPQNLSASRPQDRQFILSSKKLLLSDSGFYLCAWSKGLAANEQFFGPGTRLTVL.

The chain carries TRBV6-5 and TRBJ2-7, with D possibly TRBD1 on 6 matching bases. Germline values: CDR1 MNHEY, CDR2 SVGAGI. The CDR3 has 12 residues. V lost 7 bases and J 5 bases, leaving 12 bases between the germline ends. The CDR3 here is CASNQGWDEQYF. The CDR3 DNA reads TGTGCCAGCAATCAGGGGTGGGACGAGCAGTACTTC.

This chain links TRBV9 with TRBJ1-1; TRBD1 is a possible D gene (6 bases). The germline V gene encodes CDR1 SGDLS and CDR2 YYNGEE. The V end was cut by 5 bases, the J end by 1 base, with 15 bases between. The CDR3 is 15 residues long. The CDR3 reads CASRGGGSENTEAFF. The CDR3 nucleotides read TGTGCCAGCAGAGGCGGGGGCAGCGAGAACACTGAAGCTTTCTTT.

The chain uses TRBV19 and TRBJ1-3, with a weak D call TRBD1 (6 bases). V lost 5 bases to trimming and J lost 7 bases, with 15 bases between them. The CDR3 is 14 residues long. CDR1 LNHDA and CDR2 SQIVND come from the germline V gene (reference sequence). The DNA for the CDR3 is TGTGCCAGTAGTGCCGGGACACCCGGGAACACCATATATTTT. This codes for CASSAGTPGNTIYF. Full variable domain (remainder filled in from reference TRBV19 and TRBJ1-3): DGGITQSPKYLFRKEGQNVTLSCEQNLNHDAMYWYRQDPGQGLRLIYYSQIVNDFQKGDIAEGYSVSREKKESFPLTVTSAQKNPTAFYLCASSAGTPGNTIYFGEGSWLTVV.

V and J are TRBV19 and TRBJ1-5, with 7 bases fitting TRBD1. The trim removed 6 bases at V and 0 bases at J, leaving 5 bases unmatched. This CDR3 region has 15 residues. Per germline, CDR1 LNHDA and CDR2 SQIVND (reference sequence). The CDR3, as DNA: TGTGCCAGTAGCCAGGGGGAGAATAGCAATCAGCCCCAGCATTTT. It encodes CASSQGENSNQPQHF.

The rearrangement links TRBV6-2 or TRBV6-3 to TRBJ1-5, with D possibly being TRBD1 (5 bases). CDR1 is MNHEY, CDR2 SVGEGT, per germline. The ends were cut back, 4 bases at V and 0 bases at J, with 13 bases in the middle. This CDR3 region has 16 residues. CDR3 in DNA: TGTGCCAGCAGTTCCGTGACAGAGTATAGCAATCAGCCCCAGCATTTT. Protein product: CASSSVTEYSNQPQHF.

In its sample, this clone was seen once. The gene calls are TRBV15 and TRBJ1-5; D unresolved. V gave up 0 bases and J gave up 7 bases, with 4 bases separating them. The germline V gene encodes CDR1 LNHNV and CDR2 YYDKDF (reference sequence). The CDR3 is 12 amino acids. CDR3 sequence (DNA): TGTGCCACCAGCAGAGATAGACAGCCCCAGCATTTT. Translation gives CATSRDRQPQHF.

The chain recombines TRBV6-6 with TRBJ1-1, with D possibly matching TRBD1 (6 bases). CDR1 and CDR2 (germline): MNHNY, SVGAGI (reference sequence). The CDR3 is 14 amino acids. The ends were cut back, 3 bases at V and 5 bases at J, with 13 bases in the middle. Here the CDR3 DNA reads TGTGCCAGCAGTTATAACAGGGCTTATACTGAAGCTTTCTTT. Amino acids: CASSYNRAYTEAFF.

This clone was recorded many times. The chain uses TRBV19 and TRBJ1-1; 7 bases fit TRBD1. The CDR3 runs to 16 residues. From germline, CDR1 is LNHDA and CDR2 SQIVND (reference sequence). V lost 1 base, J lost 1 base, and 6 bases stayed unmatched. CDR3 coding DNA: TGTGCCAGTAGTATAGGTGGGACAGAAAGGAACACTGAAGCTTTCTTT. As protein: CASSIGGTERNTEAFF. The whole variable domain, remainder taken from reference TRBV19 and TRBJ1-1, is DGGITQSPKYLFRKEGQNVTLSCEQNLNHDAMYWYRQDPGQGLRLIYYSQIVNDFQKGDIAEGYSVSREKKESFPLTVTSAQKNPTAFYLCASSIGGTERNTEAFFGQGTRLTVV.

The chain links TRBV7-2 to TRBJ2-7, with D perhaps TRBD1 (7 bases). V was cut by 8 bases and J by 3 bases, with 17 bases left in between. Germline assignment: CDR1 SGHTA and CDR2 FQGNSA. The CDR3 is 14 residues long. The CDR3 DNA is TGTGCCAGCCAAGGGGGGACAGCCTACTACGAGCAGTACTTC. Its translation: CASQGGTAYYEQYF. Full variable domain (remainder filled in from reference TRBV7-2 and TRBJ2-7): GAGVSQSPSNKVTEKGKDVELRCDPISGHTALYWYRQSLGQGLEFLIYFQGNSAPDKSGLPSDRFSAERTGGSVSTLTIQRTQQEDSAVYLCASQGGTAYYEQYFGPGTRLTVT.

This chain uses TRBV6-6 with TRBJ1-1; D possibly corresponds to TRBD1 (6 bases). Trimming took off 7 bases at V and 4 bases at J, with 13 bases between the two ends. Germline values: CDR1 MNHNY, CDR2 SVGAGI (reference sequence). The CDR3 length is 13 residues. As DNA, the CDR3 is TGTGCCAGCACCCCTTCAGGGGTCACTGAAGCTTTCTTT. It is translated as CASTPSGVTEAFF.

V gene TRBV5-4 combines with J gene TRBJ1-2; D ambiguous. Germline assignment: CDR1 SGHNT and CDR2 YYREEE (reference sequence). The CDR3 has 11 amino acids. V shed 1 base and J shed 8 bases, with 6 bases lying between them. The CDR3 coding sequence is TGTGCCAGCAGCTTGAACGAGGGCTACACCTTC. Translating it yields CASSLNEGYTF.

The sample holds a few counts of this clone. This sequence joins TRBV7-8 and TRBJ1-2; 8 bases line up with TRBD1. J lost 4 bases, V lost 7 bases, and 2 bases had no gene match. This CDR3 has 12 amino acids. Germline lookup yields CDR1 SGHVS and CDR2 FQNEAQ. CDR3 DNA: TGTGCCAGCACCGACAGGGGCTATGGCTACACCTTC. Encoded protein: CASTDRGYGYTF.

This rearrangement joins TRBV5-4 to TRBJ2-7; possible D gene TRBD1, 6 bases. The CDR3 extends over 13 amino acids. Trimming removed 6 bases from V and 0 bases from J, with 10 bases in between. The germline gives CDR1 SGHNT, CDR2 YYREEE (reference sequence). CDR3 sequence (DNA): TGTGCCAGCACTCAGACAGGCTCCTACGAGCAGTACTTC. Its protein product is CASTQTGSYEQYF.

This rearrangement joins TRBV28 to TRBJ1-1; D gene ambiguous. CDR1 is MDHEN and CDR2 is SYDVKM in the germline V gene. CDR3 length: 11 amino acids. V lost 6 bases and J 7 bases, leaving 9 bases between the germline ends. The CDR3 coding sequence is TGTGCCAGCAGGTCACTCCTTGAAGCTTTCTTT. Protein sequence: CASRSLLEAFF. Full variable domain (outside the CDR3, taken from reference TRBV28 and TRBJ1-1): DVKVTQSSRYLVKRTGEKVFLECVQDMDHENMFWYRQDPGLGLRLIYFSYDVKMKEKGDIPEGYSVSREKKERFSLILESASTNQTSMYLCASRSLLEAFFGQGTRLTVV.

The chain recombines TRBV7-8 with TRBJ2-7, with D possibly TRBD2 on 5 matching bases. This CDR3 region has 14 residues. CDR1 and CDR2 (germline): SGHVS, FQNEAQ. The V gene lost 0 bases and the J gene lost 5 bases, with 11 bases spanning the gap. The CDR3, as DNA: TGTGCCAGCAGCTTAGCTCCGGGAATGAACGAGCAGTACTTC. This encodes CASSLAPGMNEQYF.

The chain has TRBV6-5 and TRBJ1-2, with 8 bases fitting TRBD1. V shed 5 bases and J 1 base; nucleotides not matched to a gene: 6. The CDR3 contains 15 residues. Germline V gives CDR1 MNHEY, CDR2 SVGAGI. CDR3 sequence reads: CASSTQGQGNYGYTF. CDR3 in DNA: TGTGCCAGCAGTACCCAAGGACAGGGTAACTATGGCTACACCTTC.

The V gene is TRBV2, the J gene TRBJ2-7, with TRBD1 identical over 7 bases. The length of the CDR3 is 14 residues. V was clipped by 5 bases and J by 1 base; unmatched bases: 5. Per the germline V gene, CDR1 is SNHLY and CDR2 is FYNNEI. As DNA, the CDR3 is TGTGCCAGCAGTCCTAAGACAGGGTCCTACGAGCAGTACTTC. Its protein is CASSPKTGSYEQYF. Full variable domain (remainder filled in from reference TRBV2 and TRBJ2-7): EPEVTQTPSHQVTQMGQEVILRCVPISNHLYFYWYRQILGQKVEFLVSFYNNEISEKSEIFDDQFSVERPDGSNFTLKIRSTKLEDSAMYFCASSPKTGSYEQYFGPGTRLTVT.